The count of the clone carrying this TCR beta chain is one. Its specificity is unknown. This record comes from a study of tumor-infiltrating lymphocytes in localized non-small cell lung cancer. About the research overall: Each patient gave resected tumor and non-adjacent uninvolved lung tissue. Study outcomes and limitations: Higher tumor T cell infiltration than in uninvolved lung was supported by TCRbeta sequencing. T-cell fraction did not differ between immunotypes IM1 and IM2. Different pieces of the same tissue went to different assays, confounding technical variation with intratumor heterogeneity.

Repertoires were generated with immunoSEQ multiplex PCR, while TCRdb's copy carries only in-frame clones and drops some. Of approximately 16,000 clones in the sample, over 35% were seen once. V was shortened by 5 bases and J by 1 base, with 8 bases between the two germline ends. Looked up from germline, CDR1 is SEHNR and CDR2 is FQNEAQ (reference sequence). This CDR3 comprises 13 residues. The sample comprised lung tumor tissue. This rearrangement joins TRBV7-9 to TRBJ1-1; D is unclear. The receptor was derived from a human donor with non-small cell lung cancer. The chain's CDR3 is CASSRQRNTEAFF. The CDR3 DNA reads TGTGCCAGCAGCCGTCAGAGGAACACTGAAGCTTTCTTT.